The clone carrying this T cell receptor (beta chain) was counted between two and nine times. Trimming cost V 1 base and J 1 base, with 7 bases left between them. The CDR3 runs 14 residues. The germline gives CDR1 MGHRA, CDR2 YSYEKL. RNA transcripts gave rise to amplified TCR beta CDR3 regions. Primed by the HTBI set, a first-round RT-PCR was run on the TCR CDR3. MiXCR was run by TCRdb on the multiplex PCR reads, yielding one entry per CDR3 protein. Of approximately 400,000 distinct CDR3 sequences detected, roughly 19% appear once; the ten largest clones hold 3.7%. Patients counted as stable if ophthalmopathy did not develop within 18 months. The study enrolled patients aged 18 to 65 with newly diagnosed hyperthyroidism of under 2 months' duration. This sample is part of a study of T cells in Graves' hyperthyroidism and ophthalmopathy. In the study overall: Peripheral blood was secured at the point of initial diagnosis, before any treatment.

This sequence was found in a woman aged 18-29 years with Graves' hyperthyroidism. The genes are TRBV4-1 and TRBJ1-1; D uncertain. Source material: blood. This CDR3 is CASSQALWNTEAFF. DNA for the CDR3: TGCGCCAGCAGCCAAGCCCTTTGGAACACTGAAGCTTTCTTT.